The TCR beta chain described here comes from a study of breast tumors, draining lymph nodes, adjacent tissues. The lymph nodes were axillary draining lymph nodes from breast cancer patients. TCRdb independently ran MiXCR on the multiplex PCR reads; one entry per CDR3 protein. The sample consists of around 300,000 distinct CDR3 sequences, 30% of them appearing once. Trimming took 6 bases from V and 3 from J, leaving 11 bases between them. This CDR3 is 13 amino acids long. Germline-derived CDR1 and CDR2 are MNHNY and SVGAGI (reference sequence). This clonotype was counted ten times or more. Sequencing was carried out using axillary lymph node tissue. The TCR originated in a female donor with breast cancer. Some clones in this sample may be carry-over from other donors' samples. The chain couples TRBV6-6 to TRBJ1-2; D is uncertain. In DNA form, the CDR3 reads TGTGCCAGCAGCCCCACCCGGGACTATGGCTACACCTTC. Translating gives CASSPTRDYGYTF.